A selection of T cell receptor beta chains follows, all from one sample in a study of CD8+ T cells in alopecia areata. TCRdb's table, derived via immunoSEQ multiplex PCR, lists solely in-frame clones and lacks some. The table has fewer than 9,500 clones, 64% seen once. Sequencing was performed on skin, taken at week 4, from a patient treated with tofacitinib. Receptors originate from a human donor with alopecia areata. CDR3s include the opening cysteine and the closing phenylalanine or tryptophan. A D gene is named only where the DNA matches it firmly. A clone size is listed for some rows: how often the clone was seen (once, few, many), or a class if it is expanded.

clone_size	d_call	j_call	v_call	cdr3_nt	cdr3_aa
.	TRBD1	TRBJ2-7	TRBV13	TGTGCCAGCAGCCCCACTCATCGGGACAGGGGGCGAGACCGCGTCTACGAGCAGTACTTC	CASSPTHRDRGRDRVYEQYF
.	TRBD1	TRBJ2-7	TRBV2	TGTGCCAGCAGTGTCGACAGGGGAGTTAGGGTAACCTACGAGCAGTACTTC	CASSVDRGVRVTYEQYF
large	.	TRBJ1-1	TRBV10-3	TGTGCCATCAGTGAGCGACACATGAACACTGAAGCTTTCTTT	CAISERHMNTEAFF
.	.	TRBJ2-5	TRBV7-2	TGTGCCAGCAGCTTATCAGACCCTCAAGAGACCCAGTACTTC	CASSLSDPQETQYF
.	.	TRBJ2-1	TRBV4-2	TGTGCCAGCAGCTTGGCCAGATCGCGGGTTAAATACAATGAGCAGTTCTTC	CASSLARSRVKYNEQFF
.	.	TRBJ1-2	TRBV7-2	TGTGCCAGCAGCTTAGATTTGAGAGACCGTGGCTACACCTTC	CASSLDLRDRGYTF
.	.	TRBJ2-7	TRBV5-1	TGCGCCAGCAGCTTGGGGGGGGAACCCTCCTACGAGCAGTACTTC	CASSLGGEPSYEQYF
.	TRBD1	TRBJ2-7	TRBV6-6	TGTGCCAGCAGTAACCTTAAGACAGGGTACGAGCAGTACTTC	CASSNLKTGYEQYF
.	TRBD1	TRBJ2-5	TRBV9	TGTGCCAGCAGCGGAGGGACAGGCGACCGGGAGACCCAGTACTTC	CASSGGTGDRETQYF
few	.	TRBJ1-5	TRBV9	TGTGCCAGCAGCGTAGATGCAGGGGGCAATCAGCCCCAGCATTTT	CASSVDAGGNQPQHF